A single sample is the source of the 28 T cell receptor beta chains below, sequenced in a study of beta chain features in type 1 diabetes. Every bit of the isolated RNA underwent reverse transcription, so sequencing read expressed TCRB transcripts. Assay used: immunoSEQ multiplex PCR; TCRdb lists only in-frame clones, some missing. The repertoire has about 130,000 clones, around 8.7% of them found once; the top ten carry 0.55% to 0.85%. The sample was central memory CD4+ T cells from blood. The receptors were sampled from a man in his late teens or twenties in good health.

This clone occurred many times. The chain is built from TRBV11-2 and TRBJ1-5; 7 bases line up with TRBD1. Germline CDR1 reads SGHAT; CDR2 reads FQNNGV. The length of the CDR3 is 14 residues. V lost 3 bases and J lost 4; bases outside the gene matches: 3. CDR3 DNA sequence: TGTGCCAGCAGCTTTGGGGGACAGAATCAGCCCCAGCATTTT. Its protein is CASSFGGQNQPQHF.

The rearrangement joins TRBV18 to TRBJ1-2; no clear D. Per germline, CDR1 KGHSH and CDR2 LQKENI. CDR3 length: 13 residues. Trimming cost V 3 bases and J 7 bases, with 12 bases left between them. CDR3 in amino acids: CASSPSATSGYTF. The CDR3, as DNA: TGTGCCAGCTCACCGTCCGCGACAAGTGGCTACACCTTC.

The V call is TRBV18, the J call TRBJ2-2; D unclear. Trimming shortened V by 2 bases and J by 3 bases, and 10 bases separated the two germline ends. This CDR3 has 15 residues. Looked up from germline, CDR1 is KGHSH and CDR2 is LQKENI. CDR3: CASSPSATYTGELFF. In DNA, the CDR3 is TGTGCCAGCTCACCATCAGCGACCTACACCGGGGAGCTGTTTTTT. The whole variable domain, filled in from reference TRBV18 and TRBJ2-2, reads NAGVMQNPRHLVRRRGQEARLRCSPMKGHSHVYWYRQLPEEGLKFMVYLQKENIIDESGMPKERFSAEFPKEGPSILRIQQVVRGDSAAYFCASSPSATYTGELFFGEGSRLTVL.

This clone was observed a handful of times. V usage is TRBV6-7 and J usage is TRBJ1-5, with no clear D. TRBV6-7 qualifies as an ORF whose function is uncertain. The V gene lost 7 bases and the J gene lost 2 bases, with 9 bases spanning the gap. This CDR3 has 13 amino acids. The CDR3 coding sequence is TGTGCCAGCAATCACGGAGGCAATCAGCCCCAGCATTTT. It codes for CASNHGGNQPQHF.

This chain uses TRBV11-3 with TRBJ2-3; D remains ambiguous. CDR3 length: 13 residues. Trimming removed 3 bases from V and 2 bases from J, with 6 bases in between. The germline V gene encodes CDR1 SGHNT and CDR2 YENEEA. This CDR3 reads CASSLRITDTQYF. CDR3 coding DNA: TGTGCCAGCAGCTTGAGGATCACAGATACGCAGTATTTT.

This clone was seen only a few times. The V and J genes are TRBV7-2 and TRBJ1-2, with D perhaps TRBD1 (5 bases). Germline lookup yields CDR1 SGHTA and CDR2 FQGNSA. Trimming shortened V by 1 base and J by 6 bases, and 9 bases separated the two germline ends. There are 13 residues in the CDR3. CDR3 in DNA: TGTGCCAGCAGCTTAGTCCCCAGGGATGGCTACACCTTC. Protein sequence: CASSLVPRDGYTF.

This chain joins TRBV5-1 and TRBJ2-7, with 9 bases identical to TRBD1. The CDR3 loop spans 15 amino acids. After removal of 5 bases from V and 2 bases from J, the junction contained 8 bases not matched to a gene. CDR1 and CDR2 from the germline V gene are SGHRS and YFSETQ. The CDR3 reads CASSRTGGRAYEQYF. In DNA, the CDR3 is TGCGCCAGCAGTCGAACAGGGGGCCGGGCCTACGAGCAGTACTTC.

The genes are TRBV28 and TRBJ1-5, with D tentatively TRBD1 (5 bases). The CDR3 contains 16 residues. Trimming removed 1 base from V and 8 bases from J, with 18 bases in between. Germline V gene data show CDR1 as MDHEN and CDR2 as SYDVKM. CDR3 DNA: TGTGCCAGCAGTTTATCCCTGGGAAGGGGCCAGGAGCCCCAGCATTTT. It is translated as CASSLSLGRGQEPQHF. The full variable domain, with the rest looked up from reference TRBV28 and TRBJ1-5, is DVKVTQSSRYLVKRTGEKVFLECVQDMDHENMFWYRQDPGLGLRLIYFSYDVKMKEKGDIPEGYSVSREKKERFSLILESASTNQTSMYLCASSLSLGRGQEPQHFGDGTRLSIL.

This clone was observed many times. This rearrangement joins TRBV6-5 to TRBJ2-3; perhaps TRBD2 as D (5 bases). The germline V and J ends were trimmed by 0 bases and 4 bases, with 8 bases remaining between them. The CDR3 loop spans 14 amino acids. The germline V gene has CDR1 MNHEY and CDR2 SVGAGI. The CDR3 spells CASSYSDSADTQYF. In nucleotides, the CDR3 is TGTGCCAGCAGTTACTCGGACTCGGCAGATACGCAGTATTTT.

The chain employs TRBV4-3 and TRBJ2-2; 8 positions match TRBD2. CDR1 LGHNA and CDR2 YSLEER come from the germline V gene. The CDR3 loop spans 18 amino acids. V trimming: 0 bases; J trimming: 6 bases; junction bases outside the gene matches: 12. DNA for the CDR3: TGCGCCAGCAGCCAAGATGCAGCGGGGGACCACATGGCCGGGGAGCTGTTTTTT. This encodes CASSQDAAGDHMAGELFF.

This clone appeared many times. The chain links TRBV29-1 to TRBJ2-3; TRBD2 aligns across 12 bases. Unmatched junction bases numbered 13, after V lost 5 bases and J lost 10 bases. The length of the CDR3 is 15 residues. The V gene's germline CDR1 is SQVTM and CDR2 ANQGSEA. In DNA form, the CDR3 reads TGCAGCGTTCCCGAAACTAGCGGGGGGTCCCTACCGCAGTATTTT. As protein: CSVPETSGGSLPQYF.

This clone was observed at least ten times. V gene TRBV4-1 combines with J gene TRBJ1-2; 8 nucleotides line up with TRBD1. Germline V gene data show CDR1 as MGHRA and CDR2 as YSYEKL. V lost 5 bases, J lost 1 base, and 6 bases stayed unmatched. The CDR3 contains 15 residues. Written as DNA, the CDR3 is TGCGCCAGCAGCTTAGATGGACAGGGTAACTATGGCTACACCTTC. Translation: CASSLDGQGNYGYTF.

This clone was counted between two and nine times. The genes are TRBV6-6 and TRBJ2-7, with a weak D call TRBD2 (7 bases). The germline CDR1 and CDR2 sequences are MNHNY and SVGAGI (reference sequence). This CDR3 comprises 14 residues. Trimming shortened V by 9 bases and J by 0 bases, and 15 bases separated the two germline ends. DNA for the CDR3: TGTGCCAGTAAACGGGGGGCCAACTCCTACGAGCAGTACTTC. Encoded protein: CASKRGANSYEQYF.

The V and J genes are TRBV28 and TRBJ2-1; the match to TRBD1 covers 11 bases. Germline CDR1 MDHEN, CDR2 SYDVKM. The CDR3 has 15 residues. The J segment lost 0 bases and the V segment lost 5 bases, leaving 0 bases of the junction unmatched. As DNA, the CDR3 is TGTGCCAGCAGTGGGACAGGGGGCTCCTACAATGAGCAGTTCTTC. It yields the protein CASSGTGGSYNEQFF.

The J gene is TRBJ2-3, the V gene TRBV7-3, with D tentatively TRBD1 (6 bases). V shed 5 bases and J shed 6 bases, with 9 bases lying between them. Germline V gives CDR1 SGHTA, CDR2 FQGTGA. The CDR3 is 12 amino acids. CDR3 in amino acids: CASSLQGDTQYF. CDR3 DNA sequence: TGTGCCAGCAGCCTTCAGGGGGATACGCAGTATTTT.

This clone was observed a handful of times. The chain employs TRBV4-2 and TRBJ2-5; 15 bases are shared with TRBD2. V lost 2 bases to trimming and J lost 2 bases; unmatched junction nucleotides: 3. CDR3 length: 17 residues. Germline V gene lookup returns CDR1 LGHNA and CDR2 YNFKEQ. CDR3 sequence reads: CASSQTGTSGGQETQYF. In nucleotides, the CDR3 is TGTGCCAGCAGCCAAACAGGGACTAGCGGGGGGCAAGAGACCCAGTACTTC.

This clone was seen at least ten times. The J gene is TRBJ2-7, the V gene TRBV7-2, with D maybe TRBD1 (6 bases). Looked up from germline, CDR1 is SGHTA and CDR2 is FQGNSA. This CDR3 region has 14 residues. V was trimmed by 5 bases and J by 0 bases, leaving 11 bases between them. For the CDR3, the DNA is TGTGCCAGCAGCCCGGACAGAAACTCCTACGAGCAGTACTTC. It is translated as CASSPDRNSYEQYF.

The chain is built from TRBV7-9 and TRBJ2-3; D is possibly TRBD2 (6 bases). Per germline, CDR1 SEHNR and CDR2 FQNEAQ (reference sequence). The germline V and J ends were trimmed by 5 bases and 2 bases, with 14 bases remaining between them. This CDR3 is 15 amino acids long. The CDR3 protein is CASSLGTGVTDTQYF. CDR3 nucleotide sequence: TGTGCCAGCAGCCTCGGGACGGGGGTCACAGATACGCAGTATTTT.

This clone has only a few counts. This chain links TRBV29-1 with TRBJ1-3; 7 bases are a match to TRBD1. The junction had 4 bases not matched to a gene; V was cut back by 6 bases and J by 2 bases. The CDR3 totals 13 residues. In germline, CDR1 is SQVTM, CDR2 ANQGSEA. DNA for the CDR3: TGCAGCGTCCAGGGGGTTACTGGAAACACCATATATTTT. Translating it yields CSVQGVTGNTIYF.

The chain links TRBV6-5 to TRBJ2-7, with 8 nucleotides matching TRBD2. The trim removed 4 bases at V and 2 bases at J, leaving 10 bases unmatched. Germline-derived CDR1 and CDR2 are MNHEY and SVGAGI. CDR3 length: 16 residues. CDR3 protein: CASSSRGSGDPYEQYF. The CDR3 DNA reads TGTGCCAGCAGTTCCCGTGGTAGCGGGGACCCCTACGAGCAGTACTTC.

This clone has more than one count but fewer than ten. This chain joins TRBV7-9 and TRBJ2-3; D is unresolved. In germline, CDR1 is SEHNR, CDR2 FQNEAQ (reference sequence). The CDR3 is 12 residues long. Trimming pared 5 bases from V and 7 bases from J, leaving 10 bases between. CDR3 DNA: TGTGCCAGCAGCACTAACGGTAATACGCAGTATTTT. The encoded protein is CASSTNGNTQYF.

This clone was recorded a few times. V is TRBV7-7 and J is TRBJ2-7; the match to TRBD1 covers 8 bases. Germline V gene sequence: CDR1 SSHAT, CDR2 FNYEAQ (reference sequence). J was trimmed by 2 bases and V by 3 bases; bases with no gene match: 3. This CDR3 has 14 amino acids. The CDR3 is CASSFRQGPYEQYF. The CDR3 DNA reads TGTGCCAGCAGCTTTCGACAGGGGCCCTACGAGCAGTACTTC.

The rearrangement uses TRBV11-3 and TRBJ2-3; no firm D call. V dropped 5 bases and J dropped 4 bases, with 10 bases sitting between them. This CDR3 has 13 amino acids. Germline loops: CDR1 SGHNT, CDR2 YENEEA. The CDR3 DNA is TGTGCCAGCAGCCGTAGACTGGCAGATACGCAGTATTTT. Translation: CASSRRLADTQYF.

The chain recombines TRBV5-6 with TRBJ2-7; no definite D call. Per the germline V gene, CDR1 is SGHDT and CDR2 is YYEEEE. Trimming shortened V by 4 bases and J by 2 bases, and 16 bases separated the two germline ends. This CDR3 comprises 15 residues. CDR3 coding DNA: TGTGCCAGCAGCCCGAGTATAACCCAAGCCTACGAGCAGTACTTC. Translation: CASSPSITQAYEQYF.

The chain combines TRBV4-2 with TRBJ2-2; TRBD1 matches 11 bases. This CDR3 is built from 15 residues. Germline V gives CDR1 LGHNA, CDR2 YNFKEQ. Trimming took 4 bases from V and 5 from J; bases not matched to a gene: 3. In DNA form, the CDR3 reads TGTGCCAGCAGCCTGGGGACAGGGGGAACCGGGGAGCTGTTTTTT. This translates into CASSLGTGGTGELFF.

The CDR3 DNA sequence: TGTGCCAGCAGTGCCTTTGGGACAGCCGACTACGAGCAGTACTTC. This encodes CASSAFGTADYEQYF. The rearrangement uses TRBV27 and TRBJ2-7, with TRBD1 matching 7 bases. This CDR3 has 15 amino acids. Per the germline V gene, CDR1 is MNHEY and CDR2 is SMNVEV (reference sequence). V trimming: 5 bases; J trimming: 3 bases; junction bases outside the gene matches: 10.

V is TRBV9 and J is TRBJ1-2; 8 bases map to TRBD1. This CDR3 has 15 amino acids. In germline, CDR1 is SGDLS, CDR2 YYNGEE. Trimming took 3 bases from V and 1 from J; bases not matched to a gene: 5. CDR3 nucleotide sequence: TGTGCCAGCAGCGGAGGACAGGGATTTAACTATGGCTACACCTTC. Protein sequence: CASSGGQGFNYGYTF.

This clone was found a few times. This chain uses TRBV7-9 with TRBJ2-3, with 8 bases lining up with TRBD1. Germline values: CDR1 SEHNR, CDR2 FQNEAQ (reference sequence). The CDR3 has 14 residues. Germline trimming cut 3 bases from V and 3 bases from J; bases unmatched to any gene: 2. The chain's CDR3 is CASSFQGATDTQYF. The DNA of the CDR3 is TGTGCCAGCAGCTTCCAGGGGGCGACAGATACGCAGTATTTT.